What follows are 10 T cell receptor beta chains derived from one specimen sequenced in a study of blood T cell repertoires in COVID-19. Repertoires were generated with immunoSEQ multiplex PCR, while TCRdb's copy carries only in-frame clones and drops some. The data hold approximately 300,000 clones, with roughly 90% observed a single time. Sequencing was performed on PBMCs or T cells enriched from blood (not recorded which). The receptors come from a woman in her thirties who had been exposed to COVID-19.

The chain joins TRBV5-4 to TRBJ1-2, with TRBD1 matching 9 bases. V was pared by 3 bases and J by 5 bases, with 2 bases of the junction left unmatched. CDR1 SGHNT and CDR2 YYREEE come from the germline V gene (reference sequence). CDR3 size: 13 residues. The CDR3 is CASSWDRDYGYTF. In nucleotides, the CDR3 is TGTGCCAGCAGCTGGGACAGGGATTATGGCTACACCTTC.

CDR3 in amino acids: CASSEASRTGFLHQPQHF. CDR3 nucleotides: TGTGCCAGCAGTGAAGCAAGCCGGACAGGATTCCTTCATCAGCCCCAGCATTTT. V is TRBV6-1 and J is TRBJ1-5; 7 positions match TRBD1. The junction had 13 bases not matched to a gene; V was cut back by 0 bases and J by 5 bases. The V gene's germline CDR1 is MNHNS and CDR2 SASEGT. This CDR3 is 18 amino acids long.

The chain joins TRBV18 to TRBJ1-3; D may be TRBD1 (5 bases). V dropped 1 base and J dropped 0 bases, with 13 bases sitting between them. CDR1 and CDR2 from the germline V gene are KGHSH and LQKENI. The CDR3 extends over 17 amino acids. As DNA, the CDR3 is TGTGCCAGCTCACCACAGCGGGGCTCCAGCTCTGGAAACACCATATATTTT. Protein: CASSPQRGSSSGNTIYF.

The J gene is TRBJ1-1, the V gene TRBV6-6; the D is unclear. The CDR3 spans 12 residues. V was pared by 6 bases and J by 4 bases, with 9 bases between. CDR1 MNHNY and CDR2 SVGAGI come from the germline V gene (reference sequence). In DNA form, the CDR3 reads TGTGCCAGCAGCACTCGAGTCACTGAAGCTTTCTTT. Its translation is CASSTRVTEAFF.

The chain employs TRBV9 and TRBJ1-6; no firm D call. The length of the CDR3 is 14 residues. Germline V CDR1 and CDR2: SGDLS, YYNGEE. Trimming took off 7 bases at V and 8 bases at J, with 16 bases between the two ends. The CDR3 loop reads CASGSQVGDSPLHF. The CDR3 nucleotides are TGTGCCAGCGGATCCCAGGTGGGAGATTCACCCCTCCACTTT.

The V gene is TRBV3-1 (or the pseudogene TRBV3-2), the J gene TRBJ2-1, with TRBD2 identical over 9 bases. The CDR3 totals 15 residues. Unmatched junction bases numbered 7, after V lost 2 bases and J lost 8 bases. Germline loops: CDR1 LGHDT, CDR2 YNNKEL (reference sequence). Written as DNA, the CDR3 is TGTGCCAGCAGCCAAAAAGGGACTAGCTTATATGAGCAGTTCTTC. Amino acids: CASSQKGTSLYEQFF.

The chain is built from TRBV5-5 and TRBJ1-5; D remains ambiguous. The CDR3 is 13 residues long. CDR1 SGHKS and CDR2 YYEKEE come from the germline V gene (reference sequence). The V end was cut by 0 bases, the J end by 5 bases, with 6 bases between. For the CDR3, the DNA is TGTGCCAGCAGCTTGGAACGGGATCAGCCCCAGCATTTT. Translated: CASSLERDQPQHF.

The chain carries TRBV9 and TRBJ1-6; possibly TRBD1 for D (6 bases). Germline CDR1 is SGDLS and CDR2 is YYNGEE. This CDR3 is 14 amino acids long. The V end was cut by 0 bases, the J end by 9 bases, with 10 bases between. The CDR3: CASSVGGLLSPLHF. The DNA of the CDR3 is TGTGCCAGCAGCGTAGGGGGGCTGCTTTCACCCCTCCACTTT. The whole variable domain, filled in from reference TRBV9 and TRBJ1-6, reads DSGVTQTPKHLITATGQRVTLRCSPRSGDLSVYWYQQSLDQGLQFLIQYYNGEERAKGNILERFSAQQFPDLHSELNLSSLELGDSALYFCASSVGGLLSPLHFGNGTRLTVT.

V usage is TRBV15 and J usage is TRBJ1-4; D might be TRBD1 (6 bases). Trimming took off 3 bases at V and 0 bases at J, with 8 bases between the two ends. Germline V CDR1 and CDR2: LNHNV, YYDKDF (reference sequence). There are 15 residues in the CDR3. The CDR3 coding sequence is TGTGCCACCAGCAGGAGGACAGCAACTAATGAAAAACTGTTTTTT. Protein sequence: CATSRRTATNEKLFF.

The rearrangement joins TRBV2 to TRBJ2-7; D might be TRBD1 (6 bases). V shed 6 bases and J shed 4 bases, with 13 bases lying between them. Germline CDR1 is SNHLY and CDR2 is FYNNEI. The CDR3 sequence is 13 residues long. CDR3 bases: TGTGCCAGCAGGAGAGGGGGACGATACGAGCAGTACTTC. Translation gives CASRRGGRYEQYF.